Following are 26 T cell receptor beta chains from one sample sequenced in a study of blood T cell repertoires in COVID-19. The repertoire was sequenced with immunoSEQ multiplex PCR; TCRdb's copy has only in-frame clones and lacks some. The table has 150,000 or so clones, 90% seen once. The sample comprised peripheral blood. These receptors came from a man in his fifties or sixties with acute or convalescent COVID-19.

This clone is a singleton in its sample. The V gene is TRBV12-3 or TRBV12-4, the J gene TRBJ2-1, with no clear D. CDR3 length equals 12 residues. V was shortened by 1 base and J by 8 bases, with 6 bases between the two germline ends. The CDR3 spells CASSLDDYEQFF. CDR3 nucleotide sequence: TGTGCCAGCAGTTTAGATGACTATGAGCAGTTCTTC.

This chain links TRBV5-4 with TRBJ1-2; 8 bases are shared with TRBD1. With V trimmed by 0 bases and J by 4 bases, 8 bases remained unmatched. This CDR3 is built from 16 residues. From germline, CDR1 is SGHNT and CDR2 YYREEE (reference sequence). The CDR3 region is CASSLADRDALYGYTF. CDR3 nucleotides: TGTGCCAGCAGCTTGGCGGACAGGGACGCCCTCTATGGCTACACCTTC. The full variable domain, in which reference TRBV5-4 and TRBJ1-2 provide the parts outside the CDR3, is ETGVTQSPTHLIKTRGQQVTLRCSSQSGHNTVSWYQQALGQGPQFIFQYYREEENGRGNFPPRFSGLQFPNYSSELNVNALELDDSALYLCASSLADRDALYGYTFGSGTRLTVV.

This clone occurred a few times. The chain couples TRBV27 to TRBJ2-1; TRBD2 aligns across 8 bases. Unmatched junction bases numbered 2, after V lost 5 bases and J lost 5 bases. Germline V gives CDR1 MNHEY, CDR2 SMNVEV (reference sequence). The CDR3 covers 13 residues. CDR3 nucleotide sequence: TGTGCCAGCAGTAGAGCGGGGGACAATGAGCAGTTCTTC. Amino acid sequence: CASSRAGDNEQFF.

The chain uses TRBV6-5 and TRBJ2-1; 10 bases are shared with TRBD2. Unmatched junction bases numbered 1, after V lost 5 bases and J lost 9 bases. The germline V gene encodes CDR1 MNHEY and CDR2 SVGAGI. The CDR3 spans 12 residues. The CDR3 coding sequence is TGTGCCAGCAGTCTAGCGGGAGCTGAGCAGTTCTTC. Protein product: CASSLAGAEQFF.

The V gene is TRBV27, the J gene TRBJ1-1; 8 bases line up with TRBD1. V lost 6 bases to trimming and J lost 1 base; unmatched junction nucleotides: 4. CDR3 length equals 14 residues. Germline values: CDR1 MNHEY, CDR2 SMNVEV (reference sequence). CDR3 region: CASRVTGANTEAFF. In DNA form, the CDR3 reads TGTGCCAGCAGGGTGACAGGGGCGAACACTGAAGCTTTCTTT.

The rearrangement uses TRBV4-2 and TRBJ2-2, with 9 nucleotides matching TRBD1. The germline CDR1 and CDR2 sequences are LGHNA and YNFKEQ. This CDR3 comprises 16 residues. Losses at the gene ends were 4 bases for V and 3 bases for J; bases not matched to a gene: 6. The CDR3 here is CASSLGQGFDTGELFF. The CDR3 DNA reads as TGTGCCAGCAGCCTTGGACAGGGGTTTGACACCGGGGAGCTGTTTTTT.

The chain joins TRBV28 to TRBJ2-7; the match to TRBD2 covers 13 bases. With 5 bases clipped from V and 2 bases from J, the junction kept 6 bases outside the gene matches. The CDR3 has 16 residues. The germline V gene encodes CDR1 MDHEN and CDR2 SYDVKM. CDR3 nucleotide sequence: TGTGCCAGCAGTCCCCCAGGACTAGCGGGAGCCTACGAGCAGTACTTC. Translating gives CASSPPGLAGAYEQYF.

The chain employs TRBV5-8 and TRBJ1-1, with 7 bases lining up with TRBD1. The ends lost 3 bases at V and 3 bases at J; junction bases unmatched: 8. This CDR3 spans 15 amino acids. The germline V gene encodes CDR1 SGHTS and CDR2 YDEGEE. In DNA form, the CDR3 reads TGTGCCAGCAGCTCCCACACAGGGGCGGACACTGAAGCTTTCTTT. Residues: CASSSHTGADTEAFF.

This sequence joins TRBV7-9 and TRBJ2-5; D not certain. This CDR3 has 13 residues. The germline V gene encodes CDR1 SEHNR and CDR2 FQNEAQ (reference sequence). V dropped 6 bases and J dropped 2 bases, with 10 bases sitting between them. The CDR3 spells CASSPTGQETQYF. The CDR3, as DNA: TGTGCCAGCAGTCCCACCGGGCAAGAGACCCAGTACTTC.

Worth noting for this clone: This same CDR3 is encoded by further DNA sequences in the sample. The genes are TRBV27 and TRBJ2-1, with 11 bases aligning to TRBD2. Germline trimming cut 5 bases from V and 3 bases from J; bases unmatched to any gene: 3. Per the germline V gene, CDR1 is MNHEY and CDR2 is SMNVEV (reference sequence). CDR3 length equals 15 residues. CDR3 sequence: CASSPGTSGYNEQFF. In DNA, the CDR3 is TGTGCCAGCAGTCCCGGGACTAGCGGCTACAATGAGCAGTTCTTC.

For the CDR3, the DNA is TGTGCCAGCAGGATTACAGGGGTGGGTGGCTACACCTTC. Protein product: CASRITGVGGYTF. The chain carries TRBV7-2 and TRBJ1-2; 7 nucleotides agree with TRBD1. The germline V gene encodes CDR1 SGHTA and CDR2 FQGNSA. Trimming took 6 bases from V and 7 from J; bases not matched to a gene: 8. This CDR3 spans 13 amino acids.

The chain links TRBV6-1 to TRBJ1-2, with unresolved D. V shed 3 bases and J shed 5 bases, with 10 bases lying between them. CDR3 size: 13 residues. Germline CDR1 MNHNS, CDR2 SASEGT. The CDR3 DNA sequence: TGTGCCAGCAGTGATCTCCAGGCATATGGCTACACCTTC. Protein product: CASSDLQAYGYTF.

This sequence joins TRBV6-6 and TRBJ2-2, with D tentatively TRBD1 (5 bases). V gave up 8 bases and J gave up 4 bases, with 20 bases separating them. The germline V gene encodes CDR1 MNHNY and CDR2 SVGAGI (reference sequence). The CDR3 has 16 residues. The CDR3 is CASDDRRQGSTGELFF. In nucleotides, the CDR3 is TGTGCCAGCGACGATCGCCGTCAGGGATCCACCGGGGAGCTGTTTTTT.

The V and J genes are TRBV19 and TRBJ2-7, with D unresolved. The V gene's germline CDR1 is LNHDA and CDR2 SQIVND (reference sequence). The V gene lost 4 bases and the J gene lost 0 bases, with 10 bases spanning the gap. The CDR3 is 14 amino acids. Written as DNA, the CDR3 is TGTGCCAGTAGTAATAATGGCAACTCCTACGAGCAGTACTTC. Its translation: CASSNNGNSYEQYF.

CDR3 DNA sequence: TGTGCCAGCTCACCGCGTCAGGGGGGCCAGCAGTACGTC. Translating gives CASSPRQGGQQYV. The chain links TRBV18 to TRBJ2-7, with D perhaps TRBD1 (7 bases). Germline V CDR1 and CDR2: KGHSH, LQKENI. V was clipped by 3 bases and J by 8 bases, with 14 bases between them. The CDR3 is 13 amino acids.

CDR3 DNA sequence: TGTGCCAGCTCCGACAGGTTTCCTCTCTATGGCTACACCTTC. Encoded protein: CASSDRFPLYGYTF. The chain joins TRBV28 to TRBJ1-2; TRBD1 is a possible D gene (6 bases). The CDR3 covers 14 residues. Deletions cut 8 bases from V and 4 bases from J, with 17 bases between. Germline V gene sequence: CDR1 MDHEN, CDR2 SYDVKM.

The chain combines TRBV27 with TRBJ2-2; no reliable D call. Germline CDR1 and CDR2: MNHEY and SMNVEV (reference sequence). CDR3 length: 14 residues. Trimming removed 5 bases at V and 1 base at J, with 8 bases between. CDR3 sequence reads: CASSQTRNTGELFF. In DNA form, the CDR3 reads TGTGCCAGCAGTCAAACAAGGAACACCGGGGAGCTGTTTTTT.

The chain couples TRBV4-1 to TRBJ2-5; 7 bases line up with TRBD1. This CDR3 comprises 13 residues. Germline CDR1 and CDR2: MGHRA and YSYEKL. V shed 5 bases, J shed 5 bases, and the junction held 5 bases outside the gene matches. The DNA of the CDR3 is TGCGCCAGCAGCAGGGGGCCCCGGGAGACCCAGTACTTC. This sequence encodes CASSRGPRETQYF.

The chain combines TRBV3-1 (or the pseudogene TRBV3-2) with TRBJ2-7, with D possibly TRBD2 on 5 matching bases. The V and J ends lost 4 bases and 2 bases respectively, with 9 bases between them. The germline CDR1 and CDR2 sequences are LGHDT and YNNKEL (reference sequence). The CDR3 is 13 amino acids. For the CDR3, the DNA is TGTGCCAGCAGCCCTAAACTAGCCTACGAGCAGTACTTC. Translation: CASSPKLAYEQYF.

The rearrangement links TRBV6-6 to TRBJ1-3; the D is unclear. Germline V gene lookup returns CDR1 MNHNY and CDR2 SVGAGI (reference sequence). CDR3 length equals 14 residues. V was clipped by 4 bases and J by 0 bases, with 7 bases between them. The CDR3 region is CASSFGSSGNTIYF. CDR3 bases: TGTGCCAGCAGTTTTGGCAGCTCTGGAAACACCATATATTTT.

This clone was observed many times. The chain joins TRBV4-2 to TRBJ1-3; D call uncertain. The V end lost 1 base, the J end lost 0 bases, and 7 bases lay between the germline ends. Germline V gene sequence: CDR1 LGHNA, CDR2 YNFKEQ. The CDR3 totals 15 residues. The chain's CDR3 is CASSQGAGSGNTIYF. Here the CDR3 DNA reads TGTGCCAGCAGCCAAGGGGCGGGCTCTGGAAACACCATATATTTT.

Of note for this clone: Distinct nucleotide sequences in the sample also encode this CDR3. This rearrangement joins TRBV28 to TRBJ1-1, with unresolved D. Germline V gene data show CDR1 as MDHEN and CDR2 as SYDVKM. The CDR3 extends over 12 amino acids. V was clipped by 9 bases and J by 2 bases, with 10 bases between them. As DNA, the CDR3 is TGTGCCAGTACTGACTTAAACACTGAAGCTTTCTTT. The encoded protein is CASTDLNTEAFF.

The chain employs TRBV7-6 and TRBJ2-2; D uncertain. Germline V gene lookup returns CDR1 SGHVS and CDR2 FNYEAQ. Trimming cost V 3 bases and J 1 base, with 6 bases left between them. The CDR3 is 14 residues long. For the CDR3, the DNA is TGTGCCAGCAGCTTGCAGGAGAACACCGGGGAGCTGTTTTTT. It encodes CASSLQENTGELFF.

The rearrangement uses TRBV7-6 and TRBJ2-7; a weak D match, TRBD1 (7 bases). The CDR3 covers 19 residues. V was clipped by 5 bases and J by 3 bases, with 29 bases between them. Germline loops: CDR1 SGHVS, CDR2 FNYEAQ. In DNA, the CDR3 is TGTGCCAGCAGCGTACAGGGGTTGCGGGATTTGCCCCAACTCTACGAGCAGTACTTC. Protein product: CASSVQGLRDLPQLYEQYF.

This clone was seen once. The V and J genes are TRBV15 and TRBJ2-3; 8 bases agree with TRBD1. Per germline, CDR1 LNHNV and CDR2 YYDKDF (reference sequence). This CDR3 is built from 17 residues. The ends lost 1 base at V and 2 bases at J; junction bases unmatched: 8. CDR3 DNA: TGTGCCACCAGCAGAGGATCTGCGGGACAGGCCACAGATACGCAGTATTTT. Amino acids: CATSRGSAGQATDTQYF.

This chain joins TRBV10-3 and TRBJ2-5; D is unresolved. CDR3 length: 12 amino acids. The germline CDR1 and CDR2 sequences are ENHRY and SYGVKD. V lost 3 bases and J lost 2, with 4 bases in between. The CDR3, as DNA: TGTGCCATCAGTGAACTTCAAGAGACCCAGTACTTC. This translates into CAISELQETQYF.